This record concerns one T cell receptor (beta chain) sequence. The antigen remains unidentified. This entry belongs to a study of CD8 T cells in Susac syndrome. Study outcomes and limitations: As the study acknowledged, the number of individuals in its TCR sequencing and HLA analysis was relatively small.

Reverse transcription of roughly 0.5 to 1 ug RNA was carried out with random hexamers. TCRdb called the immunoSEQ multiplex PCR reads again in MiXCR, with one record for every CDR3 protein. The repertoire includes some 130,000 distinct CDR3 sequences, roughly 80% of them detected once, and approximately 0.51% sits in the top ten. CDR3 size: 15 residues. The trim removed 1 base at V and 5 bases at J, leaving 6 bases unmatched. CDR1 LGHNA and CDR2 YNFKEQ come from the germline V gene. This clonotype was obtained from a human donor with multiple sclerosis. The material sequenced was CD8+ T cells from PBMCs. The chain joins TRBV4-2 to TRBJ2-5; 8 bases are a match to TRBD2. The DNA of the CDR3 is TGTGCCAGCAGCCAAGGGGGGACTAGTTGGGAGACCCAGTACTTC. Translated: CASSQGGTSWETQYF.